This is a list of T cell receptor beta chains from one sample in a study of T cell responses to AZD1222 COVID-19 vaccine. Sequencing used immunoSEQ multiplex PCR; TCRdb keeps in-frame clones, though not all of them. Of about 96,000 clones listed, around 90% are singletons. Here the sequenced sample was peripheral blood, taken on day 0 of AZD1222 vaccination. The source of these receptors is an adult in good health. CDR3s include the opening cysteine and the closing phenylalanine or tryptophan. A D gene is named only where the DNA matches it firmly. The listing skips clone size in some rows; elsewhere it reads once, few, many or a size class.

j_call: TRBJ2-1
d_call: TRBD1
v_call: TRBV28
clone_size: -
cdr3_nt: TGTGCCAGTACAGGGGGCGCGGGGAATGAGCAGTTCTTC
cdr3_aa: CASTGGAGNEQFF

j_call: TRBJ1-5
d_call: -
v_call: TRBV30
clone_size: -
cdr3_nt: TGTGCCTGGAGTAACGGGGAGGATCAGCCCCAGCATTTT
cdr3_aa: CAWSNGEDQPQHF

j_call: TRBJ1-1
d_call: -
v_call: TRBV30
clone_size: -
cdr3_nt: TGTGCCTGGGATAGGGAACCAAACACTGAAGCTTTCTTT
cdr3_aa: CAWDREPNTEAFF

j_call: TRBJ1-2
d_call: -
v_call: TRBV12-3/TRBV12-4
clone_size: few
cdr3_nt: TGTGCCAGCAGTTTAACAGTTTCCTATGGCTACACCTTC
cdr3_aa: CASSLTVSYGYTF

j_call: TRBJ1-2
d_call: TRBD1
v_call: TRBV11-3
clone_size: -
cdr3_nt: TGTGCCAGCAGACCAGGGGGCGGGGGTGGCTACACCTTC
cdr3_aa: CASRPGGGGGYTF

j_call: TRBJ1-3
d_call: -
v_call: TRBV7-2
clone_size: -
cdr3_nt: TGTGCCAGCAGCCCCGACCTGGGGTATACTGGAAACACCATATATTTT
cdr3_aa: CASSPDLGYTGNTIYF

j_call: TRBJ2-7
d_call: TRBD2
v_call: TRBV25-1
clone_size: -
cdr3_nt: TGTGCCAGCAGAGGATCTCGACTAGCGGGTCTGGGGGCCTACGAGCAGTACTTC
cdr3_aa: CASRGSRLAGLGAYEQYF

j_call: TRBJ1-5
d_call: -
v_call: TRBV7-2
clone_size: -
cdr3_nt: TGTGCCAGCAGCTGGAGACACGCCAATCAGCCCCAGCATTTT
cdr3_aa: CASSWRHANQPQHF

j_call: TRBJ1-2
d_call: -
v_call: TRBV24-1
clone_size: -
cdr3_nt: TGTGCCACCAGTGAAGGCCTTCTCGGCTACACCTTC
cdr3_aa: CATSEGLLGYTF

j_call: TRBJ2-3
d_call: TRBD2
v_call: TRBV25-1
clone_size: -
cdr3_nt: TGTGCCAGCAGCAGGGCGGGAGCGGTTGATACGCAGTATTTT
cdr3_aa: CASSRAGAVDTQYF

j_call: TRBJ1-2
d_call: -
v_call: TRBV7-2
clone_size: -
cdr3_nt: TGTGCCAGCAGCTTAGGGCAGGGCGGCTATGGCTACACCTTC
cdr3_aa: CASSLGQGGYGYTF

j_call: TRBJ2-1
d_call: TRBD1
v_call: TRBV7-2
clone_size: -
cdr3_nt: TGTGCCAGCAGCCCGCGACAGGGGATCGATGAGCAGTTCTTC
cdr3_aa: CASSPRQGIDEQFF

j_call: TRBJ1-3
d_call: -
v_call: TRBV5-5
clone_size: -
cdr3_nt: TGTGCCAGCAGCTTGTTAGTTTCAAGCTCTGGAAACACCATATATTTT
cdr3_aa: CASSLLVSSSGNTIYF

j_call: TRBJ2-7
d_call: -
v_call: TRBV19
clone_size: -
cdr3_nt: TGTGCCAGTAGTATTACCGAGGCCTCCTACGAGCAGTACTTC
cdr3_aa: CASSITEASYEQYF

j_call: TRBJ2-1
d_call: TRBD2
v_call: TRBV7-3
clone_size: -
cdr3_nt: TGTGCCAGCAGCTTAGTTAGCGGGGCATTGTTCTTC
cdr3_aa: CASSLVSGALFF

j_call: TRBJ2-5
d_call: -
v_call: TRBV7-2
clone_size: -
cdr3_nt: TGTGCCAGCAGCAACGAAGCGGGTTTCGGAGAGACCCAGTACTTC
cdr3_aa: CASSNEAGFGETQYF

j_call: TRBJ2-1
d_call: -
v_call: TRBV9
clone_size: -
cdr3_nt: TGTGCCAGCAGCGTAGAGCCGGGGTTGTCCTACAATGAGCAGTTCTTC
cdr3_aa: CASSVEPGLSYNEQFF

j_call: TRBJ2-7
d_call: -
v_call: TRBV10-3
clone_size: -
cdr3_nt: TGTGCCATCAGTGACACGGCTACTTTTTTCCGCGAGCAGTACTTC
cdr3_aa: CAISDTATFFREQYF

j_call: TRBJ1-1
d_call: TRBD1
v_call: TRBV5-8
clone_size: -
cdr3_nt: TGTGCCAGCAGACAGGGGGCGCGGAGCACTGAAGCTTTCTTT
cdr3_aa: CASRQGARSTEAFF

j_call: TRBJ1-5
d_call: TRBD1
v_call: TRBV2
clone_size: -
cdr3_nt: TGTGCCAGCAGTGACAGACAGGGCCCACAGCCCCAGCATTTT
cdr3_aa: CASSDRQGPQPQHF